A selection of T cell receptor beta chains follows, all from one sample in a study of tumor-infiltrating lymphocytes in oesophageal squamous cell carcinoma. From the PCR reads, TCRdb called clonotypes with MiXCR, one entry per CDR3 protein. The repertoire holds roughly 20,000 distinct CDR3 sequences, with 35% to 50% as singletons. Sequencing was carried out using normal esophageal tissue next to the tumor. Receptor source: a male donor with esophageal squamous cell carcinoma. CDR3s include the opening cysteine and the closing phenylalanine or tryptophan. D genes are given only for firm matches. Expanded clones are given a class, and other clones once, few, many or no size at all.

V gene: TRBV6-6; CDR3 length: 16; clone size: NA; D gene: TRBD2; J gene: TRBJ2-1; CDR3 protein: CASSYTGVAGYNEQFF; CDR3 DNA: TGTGCCAGCAGTTACACGGGAGTAGCGGGGTACAATGAGCAGTTCTTC
V gene: TRBV4-1; CDR3 length: 15; clone size: NA; D gene: NA; J gene: TRBJ2-7; CDR3 protein: CASSQGTAKFYEQYF; CDR3 DNA: TGCGCCAGCAGCCAAGGAACAGCAAAATTCTACGAGCAGTACTTC
V gene: TRBV11-2; CDR3 length: 15; clone size: NA; D gene: NA; J gene: TRBJ2-4; CDR3 protein: CASSRRGLAKNIQYF; CDR3 DNA: TGTGCCAGCAGCAGACGTGGACTAGCCAAAAACATTCAGTACTTC
V gene: TRBV14; CDR3 length: 15; clone size: NA; D gene: TRBD2; J gene: TRBJ2-1; CDR3 protein: CASSQDRLAASEQFF; CDR3 DNA: TGTGCCAGCAGCCAAGATCGACTAGCGGCCAGTGAGCAGTTCTTC
V gene: TRBV7-9; CDR3 length: 12; clone size: NA; D gene: NA; J gene: TRBJ2-7; CDR3 protein: CASSSGTVEQYF; CDR3 DNA: TGTGCCAGCAGCTCCGGGACGGTCGAGCAGTACTTC
V gene: TRBV19; CDR3 length: 13; clone size: NA; D gene: NA; J gene: TRBJ1-6; CDR3 protein: CASSITSADEQYF; CDR3 DNA: TGTGCCAGTAGTATTACCAGCGCCGACGAGCAGTACTTT
V gene: TRBV7-4; CDR3 length: 12; clone size: NA; D gene: NA; J gene: TRBJ2-3; CDR3 protein: CASSMFTDTQYF; CDR3 DNA: TGTGCCAGCAGCATGTTCACAGATACGCAGTATTTT
V gene: TRBV7-6; CDR3 length: 15; clone size: NA; D gene: NA; J gene: TRBJ2-5; CDR3 protein: CASSLGSGGRETQYF; CDR3 DNA: TGTGCCAGCAGCTTAGGTTCCGGGGGGCGGGAGACCCAGTACTTC
V gene: TRBV12-3/TRBV12-4; CDR3 length: 16; clone size: many; D gene: TRBD1; J gene: TRBJ2-2; CDR3 protein: CASRIQGARNTGELFF; CDR3 DNA: TGTGCCAGCAGAATACAGGGGGCCCGAAACACCGGGGAGCTGTTTTTT
V gene: TRBV6-8; CDR3 length: 13; clone size: NA; D gene: NA; J gene: TRBJ1-3; CDR3 protein: CASRLFSGNTIYF; CDR3 DNA: TGTGCCAGCCGTCTTTTCTCTGGAAACACCATATATTTT
V gene: TRBV6-1; CDR3 length: 13; clone size: few; D gene: TRBD1; J gene: TRBJ1-1; CDR3 protein: CASSDGTGALVVF; CDR3 DNA: TGTGCCAGCAGTGACGGGACAGGGGCTCTGGTCGTCTTT
V gene: TRBV2; CDR3 length: 15; clone size: NA; D gene: NA; J gene: TRBJ1-2; CDR3 protein: CASSENPGPNYGYTF; CDR3 DNA: TGTGCCAGCAGTGAAAATCCAGGTCCTAACTATGGCTACACCTTC
V gene: TRBV7-9; CDR3 length: 15; clone size: few; D gene: NA; J gene: TRBJ2-2; CDR3 protein: CASSRGAGNTGELFF; CDR3 DNA: TGTGCCAGCAGCCGGGGAGCGGGGAACACCGGGGAGCTGTTTTTT
V gene: TRBV28; CDR3 length: 13; clone size: many; D gene: NA; J gene: TRBJ2-7; CDR3 protein: CASRSGSSYEQYF; CDR3 DNA: TGTGCCAGCAGGTCGGGGAGCTCCTACGAGCAGTACTTC
V gene: TRBV20-1; CDR3 length: 13; clone size: NA; D gene: TRBD2; J gene: TRBJ2-1; CDR3 protein: CSASGTSGRGGFF; CDR3 DNA: TGCAGTGCTAGTGGGACTAGCGGGAGGGGTGGGTTCTTC
V gene: TRBV27; CDR3 length: 15; clone size: NA; D gene: NA; J gene: TRBJ2-1; CDR3 protein: CASSLSGYGGNEQFF; CDR3 DNA: TGTGCCAGCAGTTTATCCGGTTACGGGGGCAATGAGCAGTTCTTC
V gene: TRBV29-1; CDR3 length: 15; clone size: NA; D gene: TRBD1; J gene: TRBJ2-1; CDR3 protein: CSVSSTGGDYNEQFF; CDR3 DNA: TGCAGCGTTTCTTCGACAGGGGGCGACTACAATGAGCAGTTCTTC
V gene: TRBV6-1; CDR3 length: 16; clone size: few; D gene: TRBD2; J gene: TRBJ2-7; CDR3 protein: CASSEETLAGVRELYF; CDR3 DNA: TGTGCCAGCAGTGAGGAAACATTAGCGGGAGTACGGGAGCTGTACTTC
V gene: TRBV7-3; CDR3 length: 17; clone size: NA; D gene: TRBD2; J gene: TRBJ2-3; CDR3 protein: CASSLTGTIRSTDTQYF; CDR3 DNA: TGTGCCAGCAGCTTAACAGGGACTATCCGAAGCACAGATACGCAGTATTTT
V gene: TRBV7-2; CDR3 length: 17; clone size: NA; D gene: TRBD2; J gene: TRBJ2-3; CDR3 protein: CASSKKTSGGVRDTQYF; CDR3 DNA: TGTGCCAGCAGCAAAAAGACTAGCGGGGGGGTTCGGGATACGCAGTATTTT